A single sample gave rise to the 9 T cell receptor beta chains below, sequenced in a study of shared clonotypes between healthy human individuals. TCRdb's table, derived via immunoSEQ multiplex PCR, lists solely in-frame clones and lacks some. This sample yields roughly 380,000 clones, of which roughly 96% are seen a single time; about 0.32% belongs to the top ten. The material sequenced was memory CD8+ T cells sorted from blood. Described subset: CD45RO+ cells pooled with CCR7-negative TemRA cells. These receptors all come from a man aged 30 to 45 in good health.

The chain is built from TRBV5-1 and TRBJ2-7, with a tentative D call TRBD1 (6 bases). V dropped 4 bases and J dropped 4 bases, with 21 bases sitting between them. The germline V gene has CDR1 SGHRS and CDR2 YFSETQ. The CDR3 is 16 amino acids. CDR3 protein: CASSRGTWGGSYEQYF. The CDR3, as DNA: TGCGCCAGCAGCAGGGGGACGTGGGGTGGATCTTACGAGCAGTACTTC. The whole variable domain, filled in from reference TRBV5-1 and TRBJ2-7, reads KAGVTQTPRYLIKTRGQQVTLSCSPISGHRSVSWYQQTPGQGLQFLFEYFSETQRNKGNFPGRFSGRQFSNSRSEMNVSTLELGDSALYLCASSRGTWGGSYEQYFGPGTRLTVT.

The chain recombines TRBV30 with TRBJ1-2, with 8 bases that match TRBD1. Germline trimming cut 0 bases from V and 4 bases from J; bases unmatched to any gene: 4. Germline V lookup: CDR1 GTSNPN, CDR2 SVGIG (reference sequence). This CDR3 contains 14 residues. CDR3 DNA sequence: TGTGCCTGGAGTGTCCGAGACAGGGGCTATGGCTACACCTTC. Amino acid sequence: CAWSVRDRGYGYTF.

This clone was found once. The CDR3 coding sequence is TGCGCCAGCAGTAATGATAGGAGTGGCTACACCTTC. This gives the protein CASSNDRSGYTF. The chain joins TRBV5-1 to TRBJ1-2; unclear D gene. Germline loops: CDR1 SGHRS, CDR2 YFSETQ. The V end lost 5 bases, the J end lost 7 bases, and 12 bases lay between the germline ends. The CDR3 runs to 12 residues.

This chain connects TRBV11-1 to TRBJ1-3; D gene ambiguous. Germline V gene lookup returns CDR1 SGHAT and CDR2 FQDESV (reference sequence). V shed 3 bases and J shed 3 bases, with 6 bases lying between them. CDR3 length: 13 residues. The CDR3 spells CASSLARGNTIYF. The CDR3 coding sequence is TGTGCCAGCAGCTTGGCTCGTGGAAACACCATATATTTT.

The chain combines TRBV12-5 with TRBJ2-1; 11 bases align to TRBD2. This CDR3 has 23 amino acids. V lost 2 bases, J lost 3 bases, and 24 bases stayed unmatched. Germline CDR1 LGHNT, CDR2 FRNRAP. CDR3 residues: CASGLSRDRAVFVGTSGYNEQFF. As DNA, the CDR3 is TGTGCTAGTGGTTTGAGCCGGGACAGGGCGGTTTTCGTAGGGACTAGCGGCTACAATGAGCAGTTCTTC.

The J gene is TRBJ2-2, the V gene TRBV2; 10 nucleotides agree with TRBD1. The CDR3 is 14 amino acids. The V and J ends lost 8 bases and 5 bases, in that order; junction bases with no gene match: 5. Germline CDR1 is SNHLY and CDR2 is FYNNEI. The CDR3 region is CASGTGVGTGELFF. The CDR3 DNA reads as TGTGCCAGCGGGACAGGGGTCGGGACCGGGGAGCTGTTTTTT.

This chain links TRBV29-1 with TRBJ2-7, with no clear D. This CDR3 has 12 amino acids. Germline-derived CDR1 and CDR2 are SQVTM and ANQGSEA. The V end was cut by 2 bases, the J end by 4 bases, with 9 bases between. The CDR3 DNA sequence: TGCAGCGTTGAACTTCCGTCGTACGAGCAGTACTTC. Translated, it gives CSVELPSYEQYF.

This clone was seen a single time. This chain uses TRBV2 with TRBJ2-1, with 12 bases aligning to TRBD2. V shed 7 bases and J 7 bases; nucleotides not matched to a gene: 11. There are 16 residues in the CDR3. Germline V gene data show CDR1 as SNHLY and CDR2 as FYNNEI. The CDR3 region is CASTGTSGPLVNEQFF. The CDR3 DNA sequence: TGTGCCAGCACCGGGACTAGCGGGCCTCTTGTAAATGAGCAGTTCTTC.

CDR3 nucleotides: TGTGCCAGCAGCTTGAGCGGCCCCAAAAACATTCAGTACTTC. Translated: CASSLSGPKNIQYF. The chain recombines TRBV7-9 with TRBJ2-4, with a tentative D call TRBD2 (5 bases). Germline V gene lookup returns CDR1 SEHNR and CDR2 FQNEAQ (reference sequence). The V end was cut by 3 bases, the J end by 2 bases, with 8 bases between. This CDR3 spans 14 amino acids.